The T cell receptor beta chain described here comes from a study of T cells in Graves' hyperthyroidism and ophthalmopathy. Germline V gives CDR1 SEHNR, CDR2 FQNEAQ (reference sequence). This CDR3 contains 15 residues. V lost 5 bases and J lost 1; bases outside the gene matches: 4. Amplified TCR beta CDR3 regions derived from RNA transcripts. The TCR CDR3 first-round RT-PCR relied on the HTBI primer set. MiXCR was run by TCRdb on the multiplex PCR reads, yielding one entry per CDR3 protein. The table has over 650,000 distinct CDR3 sequences, 45% seen once. The sample consisted of peripheral blood or thyroid tissue (not recorded which). The clonotype was recovered from an adult man with Graves' disease, either hyperthyroidism or ophthalmopathy (not recorded which). The genes are TRBV7-9 and TRBJ2-7; 11 bases are shared with TRBD1. CDR3 loop: CASSHGQGASYEQYF. As DNA, the CDR3 is TGTGCCAGCAGCCACGGACAGGGGGCGTCCTACGAGCAGTACTTC.